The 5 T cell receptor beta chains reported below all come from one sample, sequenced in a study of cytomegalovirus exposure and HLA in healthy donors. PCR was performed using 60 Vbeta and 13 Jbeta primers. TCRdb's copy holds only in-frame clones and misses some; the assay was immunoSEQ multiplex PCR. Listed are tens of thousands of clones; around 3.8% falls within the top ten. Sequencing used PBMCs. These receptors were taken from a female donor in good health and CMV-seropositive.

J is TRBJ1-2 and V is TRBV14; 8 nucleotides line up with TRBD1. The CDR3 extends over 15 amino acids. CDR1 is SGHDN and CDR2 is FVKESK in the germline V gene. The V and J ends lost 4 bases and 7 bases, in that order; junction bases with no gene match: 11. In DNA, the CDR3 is TGTGCCAGCAGCCTTACCGGGACAGGATTAACTGGCTACACCTTC. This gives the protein CASSLTGTGLTGYTF.

CDR3 sequence reads: CASSLLAGGQYEQYF. The CDR3 DNA reads TGTGCCAGCAGTTTACTCGCGGGGGGGCAGTACGAGCAGTACTTC. V gene TRBV11-2 combines with J gene TRBJ2-7, with 9 bases that match TRBD2. After removal of 6 bases from V and 4 bases from J, the junction contained 10 bases not matched to a gene. CDR1 SGHAT and CDR2 FQNNGV come from the germline V gene. The CDR3 extends over 15 amino acids.

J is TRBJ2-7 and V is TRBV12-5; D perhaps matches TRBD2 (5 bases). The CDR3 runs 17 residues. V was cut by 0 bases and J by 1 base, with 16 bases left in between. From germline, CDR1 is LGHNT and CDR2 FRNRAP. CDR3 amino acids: CASGLVRPGLVSYEQYF. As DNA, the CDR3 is TGTGCTAGTGGTTTGGTAAGACCGGGGTTAGTATCCTACGAGCAGTACTTC. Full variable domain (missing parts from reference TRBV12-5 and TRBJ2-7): DARVTQTPRHKVTEMGQEVTMRCQPILGHNTVFWYRQTMMQGLELLAYFRNRAPLDDSGMPKDRFSAEMPDATLATLKIQPSEPRDSAVYFCASGLVRPGLVSYEQYFGPGTRLTVT.

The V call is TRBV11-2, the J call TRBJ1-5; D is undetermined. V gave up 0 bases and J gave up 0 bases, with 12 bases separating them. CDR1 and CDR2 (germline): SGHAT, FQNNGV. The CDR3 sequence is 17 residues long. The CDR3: CASSLDGIRASNQPQHF. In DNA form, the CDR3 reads TGTGCCAGCAGCTTAGACGGGATCCGGGCTAGCAATCAGCCCCAGCATTTT.

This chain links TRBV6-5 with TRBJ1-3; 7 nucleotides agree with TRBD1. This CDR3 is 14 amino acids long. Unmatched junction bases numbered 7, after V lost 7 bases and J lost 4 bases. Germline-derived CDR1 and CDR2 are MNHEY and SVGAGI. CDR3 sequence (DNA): TGTGCCAGCATGGCTAGGGGGCTCGGAAACACCATATATTTT. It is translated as CASMARGLGNTIYF.